This TCR beta chain was recovered during a study of cytomegalovirus exposure and HLA in healthy donors. Germline CDR1 is MNHEY and CDR2 is SVGAGI. V shed 10 bases, J shed 4 bases, and the junction held 13 bases outside the gene matches. The CDR3 spans 15 residues. PCR used 60 Vbeta primers and 13 Jbeta primers. TCRdb's copy holds only in-frame clones and misses some; the assay was immunoSEQ multiplex PCR. The sample data list 30,000 to 40,000 clones. Study findings and constraints: The classifier reportedly diagnosed cytomegalovirus status with high specificity and sensitivity. For presence/absence analyses, sequencing depth was assumed to be roughly uniform across donors. Most sequenced TCRs were rare (though some public TCRs occurred in many donors).

With respect to this clone: Its matching antigen is unknown.

The sample consisted of PBMCs. The sequence was obtained from a human donor in good health. V is TRBV6-5 and J is TRBJ2-5, with 9 positions matching TRBD1. The CDR3: CATLRETGGAETQYF. The CDR3 coding sequence is TGTGCCACCCTTAGGGAGACAGGGGGTGCAGAGACCCAGTACTTC.